Below, 16 T cell receptor beta chains from the same sample are listed, as sequenced in a study of CD8 T cells in ankylosing spondylitis. MiXCR, applied by TCRdb to the 5' RACE reads, yields one record per CDR3 protein. The profile shows fewer than 350,000 distinct CDR3 sequences, around 10% of them singletons. The sequenced sample was blood, either unsorted or a sorted T cell fraction (not recorded which). Receptor source: a female donor with ankylosing spondylitis or in good health (not recorded which).

This chain connects TRBV9 to TRBJ1-1; TRBD1 matches at 7 bases. Germline loops: CDR1 SGDLS, CDR2 YYNGEE. The trim removed 3 bases at V and 8 bases at J, leaving 7 bases unmatched. CDR3 length: 13 amino acids. CDR3 loop: CASSARPGQEAFF. The DNA for the CDR3 is TGTGCCAGCAGCGCTCGACCGGGACAGGAAGCTTTCTTT.

The gene calls are TRBV7-2 and TRBJ2-5; the D gene is possibly TRBD1 (6 bases). The V end was cut by 8 bases, the J end by 2 bases, with 15 bases between. The CDR3 runs to 14 residues. From germline, CDR1 is SGHTA and CDR2 FQGNSA. The CDR3 spells CASLQGSVQETQYF. DNA of the CDR3: TGTGCCAGCCTACAGGGCTCGGTACAAGAGACCCAGTACTTC. Variable domain in full (rest from reference TRBV7-2 and TRBJ2-5): GAGVSQSPSNKVTEKGKDVELRCDPISGHTALYWYRQSLGQGLEFLIYFQGNSAPDKSGLPSDRFSAERTGGSVSTLTIQRTQQEDSAVYLCASLQGSVQETQYFGPGTRLLVL.

The CDR3 coding sequence is TGTGCCAGTAGTATGGTACTGGCGGCCATCTCCGGGGAGCTGTTTTTT. Translation: CASSMVLAAISGELFF. The J gene is TRBJ2-2, the V gene TRBV19; D is undetermined. The CDR3 has 16 amino acids. The germline gives CDR1 LNHDA, CDR2 SQIVND (reference sequence). V dropped 3 bases and J dropped 6 bases, with 17 bases sitting between them.

Only a few counts were recorded for this clonotype. This chain links TRBV5-1 with TRBJ1-1, with TRBD1 matching over 9 bases. This CDR3 region has 16 residues. The V gene's germline CDR1 is SGHRS and CDR2 YFSETQ. V lost 0 bases to trimming and J lost 5 bases; unmatched junction nucleotides: 8. This CDR3 reads CASSLAGQGGGTEAFF. In DNA form, the CDR3 reads TGCGCCAGCAGCTTGGCGGGACAGGGAGGGGGAACTGAAGCTTTCTTT.

A few counts support this clonotype. The chain carries TRBV7-2 and TRBJ2-1, with 10 nucleotides matching TRBD2. The germline gives CDR1 SGHTA, CDR2 FQGNSA. Trimming at V came to 6 bases and at J to 1 base, leaving 3 bases not matched to a gene. This CDR3 is 15 amino acids long. DNA of the CDR3: TGTGCCAGCAGACTAGCGGGAAGATCCTACAATGAGCAGTTCTTC. Its protein is CASRLAGRSYNEQFF.

This clonotype was seen repeatedly, ten times or more. This sequence joins TRBV20-1 and TRBJ1-1; TRBD1 aligns across 8 bases. Germline V gene lookup returns CDR1 DFQATT and CDR2 SNEGSKA (reference sequence). The CDR3 loop spans 13 amino acids. The J segment lost 3 bases and the V segment lost 4 bases, leaving 4 bases of the junction unmatched. CDR3 nucleotides: TGCAGTGCTACCAGGGGGCAGGACACTGAAGCTTTCTTT. Translated, it gives CSATRGQDTEAFF.

This clonotype was found many times. The chain is built from TRBV3-1 and TRBJ2-7; 7 nucleotides match TRBD1. The CDR3 has 15 residues. With 0 bases clipped from V and 2 bases from J, the junction kept 4 bases outside the gene matches. CDR1 and CDR2 from the germline V gene are LGHDT and YNNKEL (reference sequence). The CDR3 bases are TGTGCCAGCAGCCAAGACCGGGACAGTCCCTACGAGCAGTACTTC. Amino acid sequence: CASSQDRDSPYEQYF.

This clonotype showed up many times. V usage is TRBV7-2 and J usage is TRBJ1-4; 11 bases line up with TRBD1. The junction had 5 bases not matched to a gene; V was cut back by 1 base and J by 7 bases. Germline assignment: CDR1 SGHTA and CDR2 FQGNSA. This CDR3 has 16 amino acids. CDR3 sequence: CASSLVVGTGGEKLFF. DNA of the CDR3: TGTGCCAGCAGCTTAGTGGTCGGGACAGGGGGTGAAAAACTGTTTTTT.

The sample holds many counts of this clonotype. The chain has TRBV24-1 and TRBJ2-7; D gene unclear. Germline lookup yields CDR1 KGHDR and CDR2 SFDVKD. This CDR3 has 16 amino acids. The V end was cut by 3 bases, the J end by 2 bases, with 16 bases between. The DNA of the CDR3 is TGTGCCACCAGTGATGGTTGCCCCAATCGCCCCTACGAGCAGTACTTC. It specifies CATSDGCPNRPYEQYF.

This clonotype has only a few counts. The chain carries TRBV5-1 and TRBJ2-2; TRBD1 matches 7 bases. With V trimmed by 0 bases and J by 4 bases, 3 bases remained unmatched. There are 15 residues in the CDR3. Germline V gene lookup returns CDR1 SGHRS and CDR2 YFSETQ. The CDR3 sequence: CASSLVAGGTGELFF. Written as DNA, the CDR3 is TGCGCCAGCAGCTTGGTAGCAGGGGGCACCGGGGAGCTGTTTTTT. The whole variable domain, filled in from reference TRBV5-1 and TRBJ2-2, reads KAGVTQTPRYLIKTRGQQVTLSCSPISGHRSVSWYQQTPGQGLQFLFEYFSETQRNKGNFPGRFSGRQFSNSRSEMNVSTLELGDSALYLCASSLVAGGTGELFFGEGSRLTVL.

The chain joins TRBV25-1 to TRBJ2-6; D gene uncertain. Trimming removed 5 bases at V and 2 bases at J, with 4 bases between. This CDR3 has 13 amino acids. Germline-derived CDR1 and CDR2 are MGHDK and SYGVNS. CDR3: CASSIPGANVLTF. CDR3 bases: TGTGCCAGCAGTATACCTGGGGCCAACGTCCTGACTTTC.

This clonotype came up many times. The chain links TRBV5-1 to TRBJ2-7; possible D gene TRBD2, 6 bases. V lost 5 bases to trimming and J lost 0 bases, with 15 bases between them. Per the germline V gene, CDR1 is SGHRS and CDR2 is YFSETQ. The CDR3 sequence is 15 residues long. The CDR3 DNA reads as TGCGCCAGCAGTGGCGGGACCGATAGCTCCTACGAGCAGTACTTC. Translating it yields CASSGGTDSSYEQYF.

This clonotype was observed at least ten times. The CDR3 sequence is CATSRDRAAADGYTF. The CDR3 nucleotides read TGTGCCACCAGCAGAGATCGGGCGGCGGCGGATGGCTACACCTTC. This chain links TRBV15 with TRBJ1-2; D ambiguous. Germline CDR1 LNHNV, CDR2 YYDKDF (reference sequence). The CDR3 consists of 15 residues. With 0 bases removed from V and 6 bases from J, the gap between germline ends came to 14 bases.

This clonotype occurred a few times. The J gene is TRBJ2-2, the V gene TRBV3-1; D ambiguous. Per the germline V gene, CDR1 is LGHDT and CDR2 is YNNKEL (reference sequence). The V gene lost 0 bases and the J gene lost 4 bases, with 9 bases spanning the gap. The CDR3 length is 15 residues. The CDR3 DNA reads TGTGCCAGCAGCCAAGAAAGTGGTCGCACCGGGGAGCTGTTTTTT. The encoded protein is CASSQESGRTGELFF.

This chain joins TRBV7-9 and TRBJ2-5; D gene uncertain. The CDR3 is 11 residues long. The V and J ends lost 5 bases and 7 bases respectively, with 8 bases between them. Per the germline V gene, CDR1 is SEHNR and CDR2 is FQNEAQ (reference sequence). The CDR3 spells CASSGLGTQYF. CDR3 sequence (DNA): TGTGCCAGCAGCGGCCTGGGGACCCAGTACTTC. Full variable domain (remainder filled in from reference TRBV7-9 and TRBJ2-5): DTGVSQNPRHKITKRGQNVTFRCDPISEHNRLYWYRQTLGQGPEFLTYFQNEAQLEKSRLLSDRFSAERPKGSFSTLEIQRTEQGDSAMYLCASSGLGTQYFGPGTRLLVL.

This clonotype came up a few times. The rearrangement uses TRBV5-1 and TRBJ1-1; D gene unclear. Germline-derived CDR1 and CDR2 are SGHRS and YFSETQ. CDR3 length: 14 amino acids. V was cut by 4 bases and J by 5 bases, with 15 bases left in between. As DNA, the CDR3 is TGCGCCAGCAGCGACCGATTGATAGGGACTGAAGCTTTCTTT. As protein: CASSDRLIGTEAFF.